The sequence of this T cell receptor (beta chain) was determined in a study of CD8 T cells in Susac syndrome. V lost 0 bases and J lost 8; bases outside the gene matches: 3. CDR3 length: 14 residues. CDR1 and CDR2 (germline): DFQATT, SNEGSKA (reference sequence). An amount of RNA that ranged from roughly 0.45 to 1 ug was reverse transcribed with random hexamers. TCRdb fed the immunoSEQ multiplex PCR reads into MiXCR, producing one record per CDR3 protein. The sample consists of 150,000 or so distinct CDR3 sequences, approximately 95% of them appearing once. The chain combines TRBV20-1 with TRBJ2-1, with 11 positions matching TRBD2. The receptor was derived from a human donor with Susac syndrome. The specimen was CD4+ T cells from PBMCs. The CDR3 sequence: CSARDGLAGYEQFF. DNA of the CDR3: TGCAGTGCTAGAGATGGACTAGCGGGTTATGAGCAGTTCTTC.